This is a list of T cell receptor beta chains from one sample in a study of T cell repertoires in cytomegalovirus infection. TCRdb used MiXCR to reprocess the reads, holding one entry per CDR3 protein. This sample has 170,000 or so distinct CDR3 sequences, with about an eighth found just once. The sample comprised PBMCs. The source is a human donor in good health (CMV status not recorded). Some clones in this sample may be carry-over from other donors' samples. CDR3s include the opening cysteine and the closing phenylalanine or tryptophan. The D gene is left open where the match is weak. Clone size appears in some rows only: once, few, many, or a class for an expanded clone.

j_call v_call d_call clone_size cdr3_nt cdr3_aa
TRBJ2-3 TRBV20-1 TRBD2 . TGCAGTGCTAGTGCGGGAGTCGGGACAGATACGCAGTATTTT CSASAGVGTDTQYF
TRBJ1-1 TRBV12-3/TRBV12-4 . few TGTGCCAGCAGTTTTCTTCGGGCAGGGTTTCTGAACACTGAAGCTTTCTTT CASSFLRAGFLNTEAFF
TRBJ1-1 TRBV12-3/TRBV12-4 . . TGTGCCAGCAGTGTCGGGCAGGGGTCGTACACTGAAGCTTTCTTT CASSVGQGSYTEAFF
TRBJ2-3 TRBV11-2 TRBD2 many TGTGCCAGCAGCTTAACCGGGAGGGCCGAAGATACGCAGTATTTT CASSLTGRAEDTQYF
TRBJ2-3 TRBV10-3 . few TGTGCCATCAGCGCGGCGACGGATACGCAGTATTTT CAISAATDTQYF
TRBJ2-1 TRBV7-6 TRBD2 few TGTGCCAGCAGCACAGCGGGAGGTATAAATGAGCAGTTCTTC CASSTAGGINEQFF
TRBJ2-7 TRBV5-5 . . TGTGCCAGCAGCAAGACAGTGCCAGGGGAGCAGTACTTC CASSKTVPGEQYF
TRBJ1-2 TRBV7-8 TRBD1 . TGTGCCAGCAGCCCAGCCGGGACAGGGGGTTATGGCTACACCTTC CASSPAGTGGYGYTF
TRBJ2-7 TRBV7-6 . many TGTGCCAGCAGCCGGACAGACCTCACCTACGAGCAGTACTTC CASSRTDLTYEQYF
TRBJ2-2 TRBV7-8 . . TGTGCCAGCACCTTAGGGGTTCCCGGGGAGCTGTTTTTT CASTLGVPGELFF
TRBJ2-7 TRBV5-5 TRBD1 many TGTGCCAGCCGCCCCGGGACAGGGAGCTACGAGCAGTACTTC CASRPGTGSYEQYF
TRBJ1-4 TRBV29-1 TRBD1 . TGCAGCGTAAGGATCCGGGACAGGGGGCTAAGAAATGAAAAACTGTTTTTT CSVRIRDRGLRNEKLFF
TRBJ2-1 TRBV30 TRBD1 few TGTGCCTGGCGAAGGACAGGGGGCATCAATGAGCAGTTCTTC CAWRRTGGINEQFF
TRBJ2-3 TRBV7-9 . many TGTGCCAGCAGCTTAGTCCCTAGCCGCCACTCAGATACGCAGTATTTT CASSLVPSRHSDTQYF
TRBJ1-1 TRBV20-1 TRBD1 many TGCAGTGCTAGACGGGCAGGGGGCCCCGAGACTGAAGCTTTCTTT CSARRAGGPETEAFF
TRBJ2-4 TRBV7-9 . many TGTGCCAGCAGCTCAGAAGGGGTTCAGTACTTC CASSSEGVQYF
TRBJ1-4 TRBV7-9 . few TGTGCCAGCAGCTTAGGCGGGGATCGGGAAAAACTGTTTTTT CASSLGGDREKLFF
TRBJ2-2 TRBV27 . . TGTGCCAGCAGTTTTGACAGGAATGTCACCGGGGAGCTGTTTTTT CASSFDRNVTGELFF
TRBJ1-6 TRBV28 TRBD1 many TGTGCCAGCAGTCCAATCCGGGACAGGGGTAATTCACCCCTCCACTTT CASSPIRDRGNSPLHF
TRBJ2-1 TRBV19 TRBD2 few TGTGCCAGTAGCATATCCGGGACTAGCACCAATGAGCAGTTCTTC CASSISGTSTNEQFF
TRBJ1-5 TRBV25-1 . few TGTGCCAGCAGTGACCCAGGGGCCAATCAGCCCCAGCATTTT CASSDPGANQPQHF
TRBJ2-7 TRBV10-3 TRBD2 . TGTGCCATCAGGGCAGGGCCGGTCGGGGGGTACGAGCAGTACTTC CAIRAGPVGGYEQYF
TRBJ2-1 TRBV30 . few TGTGCCTGGTCTCTAGGTGAGCAGTTCTTC CAWSLGEQFF
TRBJ1-4 TRBV28 . few TGTGCCAGCAGGGAGGGCAGGATTAATGAAAAACTGTTTTTT CASREGRINEKLFF
TRBJ2-3 TRBV20-1 TRBD2 few TGCAGTGCTCTGGGACTAGCGGGAGGAGGAGTAACAGATACGCAGTATTTT CSALGLAGGGVTDTQYF
TRBJ1-5 TRBV6-2/TRBV6-3 . . TGTGCCAGCAGTTACCTGGGGCCGGGGCAGCCCCAGCATTTT CASSYLGPGQPQHF
TRBJ2-7 TRBV20-1 TRBD2 many TGCAGTGTGACTAGCGGGACCTACGAGCAGTACTTC CSVTSGTYEQYF
TRBJ2-1 TRBV19 . . TGTGCCAGTAGACAAAACGACAAGGCCGTTAGCTCCTACAATGAGCAGTTCTTC CASRQNDKAVSSYNEQFF
TRBJ2-1 TRBV18 . . TGTGCCAGCTCACCCCTGGGACATCTGGGCCACAATGAGCAGTTCTTC CASSPLGHLGHNEQFF
TRBJ2-7 TRBV7-9 TRBD1 many TGTGCCAGCAGCTTAGCCTCGACAGGGGCCGAGCAGTACTTC CASSLASTGAEQYF
TRBJ1-5 TRBV18 . few TGTGCCAGCTCGCAGGCCCAGAGAGTGCCCCAGCATTTT CASSQAQRVPQHF
TRBJ1-1 TRBV28 . . TGTGCCAGCAGTATTCAATCGTACACTGAAGCTTTCTTT CASSIQSYTEAFF
TRBJ1-5 TRBV29-1 . . TGCAGCGTTGGGCACGGGACCAATCAGCCCCAGCATTTT CSVGHGTNQPQHF
TRBJ2-1 TRBV19 . many TGTGCCAGCAGTATTGGGACCTGGGCGGATGAGCAGTTCTTC CASSIGTWADEQFF
TRBJ2-1 TRBV7-2 TRBD1 many TGTGCCAGCAGCTTGAGCAGGGGGCGTAATAATGAGCAGTTCTTC CASSLSRGRNNEQFF
TRBJ2-5 TRBV7-2 TRBD1 . TGTGCCAGCAGCCTCAGACAGGGGGCGTTTGGGACCCAGTACTTC CASSLRQGAFGTQYF
TRBJ2-3 TRBV7-2 . many TGTGCCAGCAGCCCCTACAGGGCAGATACGCAGTATTTT CASSPYRADTQYF